This T cell receptor (beta chain) was documented in a study of shared clonotypes between healthy human individuals. Study background: Three plates were used per donor for CD4 naive, three for CD4 memory, two for CD8 naive and one for CD8 memory.

A remark on this clone: What it binds is not known.

CD8 cells classed as naive were CD45RO-negative and positively selected for CCR7, excluding terminally differentiated effector memory CD45RA+ cells. Donors, healthy HIV-negative adults, lacked recent acute infections or vaccinations. Nashville, Tennessee was home to all donors, who were Caucasian adults. Study observations and caveats: Relative to their counterparts shared across all four donors, non-shared clonotypes exhibited diminished generation probabilities.

Germline V gives CDR1 SNHLY, CDR2 FYNNEI. V shed 2 bases and J 4 bases; nucleotides not matched to a gene: 11. This CDR3 is 17 amino acids long. Sequencing was performed with immunoSEQ multiplex PCR; in TCRdb, only in-frame clones are kept and a portion is missing. The sample consists of some 2 million clones, roughly 95% of them appearing once. This receptor was identified in a man between 18 and 35 years old in good health. The sequenced material came from naive CD8+ T cells sorted from blood. V gene TRBV2 combines with J gene TRBJ2-5; 9 positions agree with TRBD2. CDR3 nucleotides: TGTGCCAGCAGTGAAATTAGCGGGGGCGTCTCGGGAGAGACCCAGTACTTC. Its protein product is CASSEISGGVSGETQYF.